Here is one TCR beta chain with its context. Its antigen is currently unknown. Treatment given: some 20 received Ad26.COV2.S at low or high dose, single or two shots; roughly five received placebo; per-sample allocation not given. The study sampled participants on day 63 after the first vaccine or placebo injection. These data are taken from a study of Ad26.COV2.S vaccination and SARS-CoV-2 variants. Study summary: Sample donor was a member of the COV1001 Ad26.COV2.S trial arm. Administration of Ad26.COV2.S was intramuscular, either once or twice 56 days apart. Study-wide results and caveats: Comparability of non-spike TCR breadth was observed across vaccine and placebo recipients. There was reportedly substantial breadth in spike-specific CD8+ and CD4+ T cell responses after vaccination.

Using immunoSEQ multiplex PCR, the repertoire was profiled, and TCRdb retains in-frame clones only, with some absent. The sample lists around 300,000 clones, approximately 90% seen once, with 6.4% in the top ten. The material sequenced was peripheral blood, taken in a trial of Ad26.COV2.S vaccine versus placebo. The receptor comes from a person between 18 and 65 years old who received the Ad26.COV2.S COVID-19 vaccine or a placebo.

CDR3 sequence: CASSRTSGRYTYNEQFF. The CDR3 region has the DNA TGTGCCAGCAGTCGGACTAGCGGGAGGTACACCTACAATGAGCAGTTCTTC. This chain joins TRBV6-6 and TRBJ2-1; 14 nucleotides match TRBD2. This CDR3 region has 17 residues. The V segment lost 5 bases and the J segment 2 bases; nucleotides outside the gene matches: 5. Germline V gene data show CDR1 as MNHNY and CDR2 as SVGAGI (reference sequence).